Below, 8 T cell receptor beta chains from the same sample are listed, as sequenced in a study of shared clonotypes between healthy human individuals. The table came from immunoSEQ multiplex PCR; TCRdb's copy has only in-frame clones and leaves some out. The table shows around 2,000,000 clones, with approximately 94% occurring only once. Selected positively for CCR7 and CD45RO-negative, naive CD8 cells excluded terminally differentiated effector memory CD45RA+ cells. The sequencing sample was made of naive CD8+ T cells sorted from blood. Receptor source: a young man in good health.

As regards this clone: The sample carries other DNA sequences with the same CDR3. This rearrangement joins TRBV7-9 to TRBJ2-7; D is undetermined. The length of the CDR3 is 12 residues. The V gene's germline CDR1 is SEHNR and CDR2 FQNEAQ (reference sequence). The V gene lost 5 bases and the J gene lost 2 bases, with 7 bases spanning the gap. CDR3 in amino acids: CASSQGTYEQYF. The CDR3 DNA follows: TGTGCCAGCAGCCAAGGGACCTACGAGCAGTACTTC.

The V and J genes are TRBV27 and TRBJ2-7, with a tentative D call TRBD1 (6 bases). CDR3 length: 15 amino acids. Trimming cost V 6 bases and J 2 bases, with 17 bases left between them. Germline V gene lookup returns CDR1 MNHEY and CDR2 SMNVEV (reference sequence). CDR3 nucleotides: TGTGCCAGCAGCCCCCTGGCACAGGGACCCTACGAGCAGTACTTC. Residues: CASSPLAQGPYEQYF.

In this sample, this clone turned up a few times. The chain carries TRBV4-1 and TRBJ1-2; D is ambiguous. Germline V lookup: CDR1 MGHRA, CDR2 YSYEKL. This CDR3 is built from 15 residues. The V end lost 0 bases, the J end lost 4 bases, and 12 bases lay between the germline ends. The CDR3 region is CASSQEEGSIYGYTF. Written as DNA, the CDR3 is TGCGCCAGCAGCCAAGAGGAGGGCAGTATCTATGGCTACACCTTC.

This clone showed up just a few times. This chain links TRBV19 with TRBJ1-5; possible D gene TRBD1, 5 bases. V dropped 8 bases and J dropped 6 bases, with 14 bases sitting between them. The CDR3 covers 13 residues. CDR1 is LNHDA, CDR2 SQIVND, per germline (reference sequence). CDR3: CASRSGGGQPQHF. The CDR3 bases are TGTGCCAGTCGGTCCGGGGGAGGTCAGCCCCAGCATTTT.

This chain connects TRBV5-6 to TRBJ2-3, with 8 bases aligning to TRBD2. V gave up 3 bases and J gave up 5 bases; unmatched junction bases: 5. Looked up from germline, CDR1 is SGHDT and CDR2 is YYEEEE. This CDR3 contains 14 residues. Here the CDR3 DNA reads TGTGCCAGCAGCTCCTTAGCGGGGAAAGATACGCAGTATTTT. This gives the protein CASSSLAGKDTQYF.

The V gene is TRBV19, the J gene TRBJ1-2, with D possibly TRBD1 on 5 matching bases. Trimming left V 0 bases short and J 6 bases short, with 17 bases between. CDR1 and CDR2 from the germline V gene are LNHDA and SQIVND (reference sequence). The CDR3 spans 16 residues. CDR3 protein: CASSIDLEGPPHGYTF. CDR3 nucleotide sequence: TGTGCCAGTAGTATAGATTTAGAGGGACCACCCCATGGCTACACCTTC.

The V gene is TRBV2, the J gene TRBJ2-7, with no clear D. The V gene's germline CDR1 is SNHLY and CDR2 FYNNEI. The CDR3 runs to 14 residues. V lost 5 bases and J 2 bases, leaving 13 bases between the germline ends. In DNA form, the CDR3 reads TGTGCCAGCAGTCAGACCGAATCCGCCTACGAGCAGTACTTC. Its protein is CASSQTESAYEQYF.

The sample holds one count of this clone. The chain couples TRBV11-2 to TRBJ2-1; no clear D. V lost 5 bases to trimming and J lost 6 bases, with 11 bases between them. The CDR3 is 13 residues long. Per the germline V gene, CDR1 is SGHAT and CDR2 is FQNNGV. CDR3 protein: CASSPSSVNEQFF. In nucleotides, the CDR3 is TGTGCCAGCAGCCCCTCGTCCGTCAATGAGCAGTTCTTC.